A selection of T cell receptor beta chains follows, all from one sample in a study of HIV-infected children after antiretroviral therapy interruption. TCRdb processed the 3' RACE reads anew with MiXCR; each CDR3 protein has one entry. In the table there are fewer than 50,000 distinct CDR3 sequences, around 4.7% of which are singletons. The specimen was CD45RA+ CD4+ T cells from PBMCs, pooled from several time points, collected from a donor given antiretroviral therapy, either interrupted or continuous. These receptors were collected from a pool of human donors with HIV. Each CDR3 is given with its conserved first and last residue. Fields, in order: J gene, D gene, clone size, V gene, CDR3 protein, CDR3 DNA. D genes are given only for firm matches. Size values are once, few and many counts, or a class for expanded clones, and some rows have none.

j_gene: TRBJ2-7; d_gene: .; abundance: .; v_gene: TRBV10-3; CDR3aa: CAISTGPIEQYF; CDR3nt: TGTGCCATCAGTACCGGTCCCATAGAGCAGTACTTC
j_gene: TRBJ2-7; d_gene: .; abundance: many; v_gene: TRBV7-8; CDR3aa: CASSSWRQKNYEQYF; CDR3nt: TGTGCCAGCAGCTCATGGAGACAGAAGAACTACGAGCAGTACTTC
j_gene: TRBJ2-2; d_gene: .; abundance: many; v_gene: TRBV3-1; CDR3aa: CASRLSGNTGELFF; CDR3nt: TGTGCCAGCAGACTTAGCGGGAACACCGGGGAGCTGTTTTTT
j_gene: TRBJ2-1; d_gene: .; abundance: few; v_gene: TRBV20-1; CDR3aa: CSAEDRYNEQFF; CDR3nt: TGCAGTGCTGAGGACCGATACAATGAGCAGTTCTTC
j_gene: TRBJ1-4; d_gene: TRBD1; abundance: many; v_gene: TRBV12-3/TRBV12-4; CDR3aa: CASSLARETGSFF; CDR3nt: TGTGCCAGCAGTTTAGCGCGGGAGACAGGGTCGTTTTTT
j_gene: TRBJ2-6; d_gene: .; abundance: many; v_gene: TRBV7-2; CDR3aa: CASSMVTAGANVLTF; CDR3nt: TGTGCCAGCAGCATGGTGACAGCGGGGGCCAACGTCCTGACTTTC
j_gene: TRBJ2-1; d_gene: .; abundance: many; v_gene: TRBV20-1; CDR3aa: CSARNLGLESSYNEQFF; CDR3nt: TGCAGTGCTAGAAATCTCGGGCTAGAGAGCTCCTACAATGAGCAGTTCTTC
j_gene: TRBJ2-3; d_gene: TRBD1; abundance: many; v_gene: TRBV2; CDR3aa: CASRRQGATTDTQYF; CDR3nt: TGTGCCAGCAGGAGACAGGGGGCGACTACAGATACGCAGTATTTT
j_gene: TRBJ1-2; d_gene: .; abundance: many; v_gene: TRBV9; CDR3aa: CASTTVVLYGYTF; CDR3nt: TGTGCCAGCACGACAGTCGTGCTCTATGGCTACACCTTC
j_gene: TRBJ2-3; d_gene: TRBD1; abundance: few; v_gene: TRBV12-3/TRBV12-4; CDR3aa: CASSPAQGAAGTDTQYF; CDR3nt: TGTGCCAGCAGTCCAGCCCAGGGGGCGGCTGGGACAGATACGCAGTATTTT
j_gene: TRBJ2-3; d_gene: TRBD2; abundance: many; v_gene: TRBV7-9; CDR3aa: CASSLAAGGSPDTQYF; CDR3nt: TGTGCCAGCAGCTTGGCCGCGGGGGGCAGCCCAGATACGCAGTATTTT
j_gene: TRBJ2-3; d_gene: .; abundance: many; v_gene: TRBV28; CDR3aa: CASSLLGTDTQYF; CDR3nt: TGTGCCAGCAGTTTGTTAGGGACAGATACGCAGTATTTT
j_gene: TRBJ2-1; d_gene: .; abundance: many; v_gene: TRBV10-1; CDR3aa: CASSESRAAYNEQFF; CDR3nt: TGCGCCAGCAGTGAGTCGAGGGCAGCCTACAATGAGCAGTTCTTC
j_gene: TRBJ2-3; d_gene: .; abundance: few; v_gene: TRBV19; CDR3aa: CASSFAAADTQYF; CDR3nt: TGTGCCAGTAGTTTTGCGGCCGCAGATACGCAGTATTTT
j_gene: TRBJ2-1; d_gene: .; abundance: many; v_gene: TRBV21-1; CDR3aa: CASSPLPLGVEQFF; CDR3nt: TGTGCCAGCAGCCCGCTACCCCTAGGGGTTGAGCAGTTCTTC
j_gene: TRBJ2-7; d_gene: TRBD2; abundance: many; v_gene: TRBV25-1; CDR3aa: CASSEPGGYEQYF; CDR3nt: TGTGCCAGCAGTGAACCGGGGGGGTACGAGCAGTACTTC
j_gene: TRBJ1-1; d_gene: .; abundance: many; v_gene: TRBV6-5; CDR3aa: CASSLYGWEGTEAFF; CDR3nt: TGTGCCAGCAGTCTCTACGGGTGGGAGGGCACTGAAGCTTTCTTT
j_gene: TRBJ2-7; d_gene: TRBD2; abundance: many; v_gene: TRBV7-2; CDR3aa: CASSFTSGGYEQYF; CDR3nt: TGTGCCAGCAGCTTCACTAGCGGGGGCTACGAGCAGTACTTC
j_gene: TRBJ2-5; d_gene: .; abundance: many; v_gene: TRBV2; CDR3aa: CASQGEGTQYF; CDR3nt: TGTGCCAGCCAGGGTGAAGGGACCCAGTACTTC
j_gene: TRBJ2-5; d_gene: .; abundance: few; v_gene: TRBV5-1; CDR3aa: CASSFDSGETQYF; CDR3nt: TGCGCCAGCAGCTTTGACAGCGGCGAGACCCAGTACTTC
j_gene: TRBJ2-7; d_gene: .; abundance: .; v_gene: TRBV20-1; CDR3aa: CSATRLVGEQYF; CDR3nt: TGCAGTGCCACTAGACTAGTGGGCGAGCAGTACTTC
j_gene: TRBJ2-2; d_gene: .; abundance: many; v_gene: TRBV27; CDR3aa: CASSLGLGFPNTGELFF; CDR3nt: TGTGCCAGCAGTTTAGGCTTAGGGTTCCCGAACACCGGGGAGCTGTTTTTT
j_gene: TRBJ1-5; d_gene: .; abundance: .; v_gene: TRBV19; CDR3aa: CASSMGGNQPQHF; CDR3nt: TGTGCCAGTAGTATGGGCGGGAATCAGCCCCAGCATTTT
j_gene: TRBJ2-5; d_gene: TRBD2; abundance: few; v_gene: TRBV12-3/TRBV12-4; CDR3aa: CASREGTSVSETQYF; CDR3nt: TGTGCCAGCAGGGAGGGGACTAGCGTTTCGGAGACCCAGTACTTC
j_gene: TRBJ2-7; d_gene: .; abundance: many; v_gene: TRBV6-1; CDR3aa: CASSEIYEQYF; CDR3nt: TGTGCCAGCAGTGAGATCTACGAGCAGTACTTC
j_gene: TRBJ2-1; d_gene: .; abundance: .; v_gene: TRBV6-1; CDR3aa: CASTSPWGDEQFF; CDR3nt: TGTGCCAGCACTAGCCCGTGGGGGGATGAGCAGTTCTTC
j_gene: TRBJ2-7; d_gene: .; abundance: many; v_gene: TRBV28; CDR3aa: CASSLTGTSYEQYF; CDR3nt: TGTGCCAGCAGTCTCACCGGGACATCCTACGAGCAGTACTTC
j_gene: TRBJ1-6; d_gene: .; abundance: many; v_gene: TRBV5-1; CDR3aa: CASSRTGSESPLHF; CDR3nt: TGCGCCAGCAGCCGCACAGGATCGGAATCACCCCTCCACTTT
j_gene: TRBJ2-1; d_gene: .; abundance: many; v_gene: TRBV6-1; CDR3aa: CASSEAGPDYNEQFF; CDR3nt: TGTGCCAGCAGTGAAGCGGGTCCTGATTACAATGAGCAGTTCTTC
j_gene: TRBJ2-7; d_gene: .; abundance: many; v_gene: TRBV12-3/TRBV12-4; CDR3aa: CASTRGTQEQYF; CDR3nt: TGTGCCAGCACCCGGGGGACTCAGGAGCAGTACTTC
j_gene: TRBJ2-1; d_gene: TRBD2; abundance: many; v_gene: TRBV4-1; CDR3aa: CASSGLAGNNEQFF; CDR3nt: TGCGCCAGCAGTGGACTAGCGGGGAACAATGAGCAGTTCTTC
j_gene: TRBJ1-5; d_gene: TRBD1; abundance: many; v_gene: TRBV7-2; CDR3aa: CASSSQGAGQPQHF; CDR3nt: TGTGCCAGCAGCTCTCAGGGGGCTGGGCAGCCCCAGCATTTT
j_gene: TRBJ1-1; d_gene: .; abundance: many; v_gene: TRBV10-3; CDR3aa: CAISEGGSAEAFF; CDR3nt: TGTGCCATCAGTGAGGGTGGGTCCGCTGAAGCTTTCTTT
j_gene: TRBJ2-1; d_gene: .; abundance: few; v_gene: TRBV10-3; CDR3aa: CAISESGEYNEQFF; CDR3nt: TGTGCCATCAGTGAGTCTGGGGAGTACAATGAGCAGTTCTTC
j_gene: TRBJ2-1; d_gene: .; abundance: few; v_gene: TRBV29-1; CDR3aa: CSVAWQGRINEQFF; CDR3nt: TGCAGCGTTGCGTGGCAGGGTAGAATAAATGAGCAGTTCTTC
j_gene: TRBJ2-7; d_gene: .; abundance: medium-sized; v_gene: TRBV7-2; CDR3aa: CASSLKLSKGQYF; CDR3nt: TGTGCCAGCAGCTTAAAGTTAAGTAAAGGGCAGTACTTC
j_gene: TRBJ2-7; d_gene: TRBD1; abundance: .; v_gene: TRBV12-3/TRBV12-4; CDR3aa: CASRPTRTGGPYEQYF; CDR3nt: TGTGCCAGCAGGCCTACCCGGACAGGGGGACCCTACGAGCAGTACTTC
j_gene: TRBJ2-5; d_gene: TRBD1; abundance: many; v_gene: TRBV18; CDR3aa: CASSPRTGSEETQYF; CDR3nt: TGTGCCAGCTCCCCCCGGACAGGGAGCGAAGAGACCCAGTACTTC
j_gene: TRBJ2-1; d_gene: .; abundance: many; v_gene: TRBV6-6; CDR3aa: CASSFERASYNEQFF; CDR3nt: TGTGCCAGCAGCTTCGAGCGGGCCTCCTACAATGAGCAGTTCTTC
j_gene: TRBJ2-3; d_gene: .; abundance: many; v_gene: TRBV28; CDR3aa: CASGSGALSDTQYF; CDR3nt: TGTGCCAGCGGATCTGGTGCGTTATCAGATACGCAGTATTTT
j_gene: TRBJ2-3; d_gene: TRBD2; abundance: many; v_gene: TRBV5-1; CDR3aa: CASSPGPTSGTDTQYF; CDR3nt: TGCGCCAGCAGCCCAGGGCCCACTAGCGGGACAGATACGCAGTATTTT